This TCR beta chain was sequenced during a study of T cell responses to AZD1222 COVID-19 vaccine. Profiled with immunoSEQ multiplex PCR; TCRdb holds only in-frame clones, not every one. The table shows 150,000 to 200,000 clones, with 80% to 90% occurring only once. CDR1 and CDR2 (germline): SEHNR, FQNEAQ (reference sequence). Trimming took off 5 bases at V and 4 bases at J, with 14 bases between the two ends. This CDR3 has 15 amino acids. V gene TRBV7-9 combines with J gene TRBJ1-4, with D possibly being TRBD1 (5 bases). The source is an adult who received the MenACWY meningococcal vaccine as a control. The sequences come from peripheral blood, collected 28 days after the second dose of the MenACWY control vaccine. CDR3 coding DNA: TGTGCCAGCAGCCCCCGAGGGGCAGGTAATGAAAAACTGTTTTTT. Translated, it gives CASSPRGAGNEKLFF.